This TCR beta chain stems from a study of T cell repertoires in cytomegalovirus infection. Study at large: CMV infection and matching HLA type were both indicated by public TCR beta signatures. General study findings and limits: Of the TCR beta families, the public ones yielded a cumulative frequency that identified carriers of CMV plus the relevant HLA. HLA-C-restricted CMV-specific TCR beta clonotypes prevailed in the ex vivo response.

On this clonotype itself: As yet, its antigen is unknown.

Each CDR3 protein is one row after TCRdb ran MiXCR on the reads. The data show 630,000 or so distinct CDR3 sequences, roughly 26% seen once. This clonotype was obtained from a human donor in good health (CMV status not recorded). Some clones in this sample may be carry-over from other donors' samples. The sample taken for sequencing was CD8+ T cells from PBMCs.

CDR3: CASSYSDRGDPYEQYV. Here the CDR3 DNA reads TGTGCCAGCAGTTACTCGGACAGGGGAGATCCCTACGAGCAGTACGTC. V is TRBV6-2 or TRBV6-3 and J is TRBJ2-7, with 9 bases matching TRBD1. The CDR3 is 16 amino acids. Germline V gives CDR1 MNHEY, CDR2 SVGEGT. The V and J ends lost 0 bases and 2 bases, in that order; junction bases with no gene match: 5.